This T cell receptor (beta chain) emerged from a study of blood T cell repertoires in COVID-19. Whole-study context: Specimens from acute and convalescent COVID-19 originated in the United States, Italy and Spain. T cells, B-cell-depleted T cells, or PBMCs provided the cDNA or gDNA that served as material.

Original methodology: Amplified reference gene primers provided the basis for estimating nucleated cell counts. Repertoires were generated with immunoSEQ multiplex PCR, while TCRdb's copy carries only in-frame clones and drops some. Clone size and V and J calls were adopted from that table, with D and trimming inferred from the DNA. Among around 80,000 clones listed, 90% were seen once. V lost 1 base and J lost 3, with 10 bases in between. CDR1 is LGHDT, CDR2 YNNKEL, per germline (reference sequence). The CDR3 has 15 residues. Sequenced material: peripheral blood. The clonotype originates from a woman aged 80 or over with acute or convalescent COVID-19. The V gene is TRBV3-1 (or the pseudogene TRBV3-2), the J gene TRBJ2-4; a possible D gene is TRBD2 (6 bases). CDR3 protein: CASSQGGGFKNIQYF. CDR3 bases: TGTGCCAGCAGCCAAGGGGGAGGTTTCAAAAACATTCAGTACTTC.